Below are 25 T cell receptor beta chains sequenced from a single sample in a study of blood T cells in healthy people across ages. A sample-barcoded 5' primer and a J-beta primer mix were used in a second PCR of roughly 7 to 11 cycles. TCRdb itself ran the 5' RACE reads through MiXCR, one entry per CDR3 protein. The sample yields some 800,000 distinct CDR3 sequences, approximately 44% seen once. The sample comprised blood. These TCRs come from a man aged 55 to 70 in good health.

This clonotype came up a few times. The chain carries TRBV12-3 or TRBV12-4 and TRBJ1-5, with D possibly TRBD1 on 6 matching bases. V lost 4 bases, J lost 1 base, and 8 bases lay in between. The CDR3 is made up of 14 amino acids. DNA of the CDR3: TGTGCCAGCAGTTATGACAGGAGCAATCAGCCCCAGCATTTT. It translates to CASSYDRSNQPQHF.

This chain joins TRBV5-1 and TRBJ2-6; 7 positions agree with TRBD1. CDR1 is SGHRS, CDR2 YFSETQ, per germline. CDR3 length: 16 amino acids. Trimming removed 0 bases from V and 4 bases from J; junction bases left unmatched: 4. CDR3 residues: CASSLGQGAGANVLTF. The CDR3 DNA is TGCGCCAGCAGCTTGGGACAGGGCGCCGGGGCCAACGTCCTGACTTTC.

This clonotype turned up a few times. The rearrangement links TRBV29-1 to TRBJ1-1, with D maybe TRBD1 (5 bases). V lost 4 bases and J 6 bases, leaving 9 bases between the germline ends. CDR1 is SQVTM and CDR2 is ANQGSEA in the germline V gene. The CDR3 spans 11 residues. CDR3 coding DNA: TGCAGCGTTGGCCGGGGCTCTGAAGCTTTCTTT. Its translation: CSVGRGSEAFF.

This clonotype was counted once. It may be a read error: a sequence one base away is much more abundant. This sequence joins TRBV7-2 and TRBJ2-7, with a weak D call TRBD2 (5 bases). V was pared by 2 bases and J by 5 bases, with 7 bases between. Germline assignment: CDR1 SGHTA and CDR2 FQGNSA. The length of the CDR3 is 12 residues. The CDR3 here is CASSLMGDEQYF. The CDR3 coding sequence is TGTGCCAGCAGCTTAATGGGAGACGAGCAGTACTTC.

The V gene is TRBV27, the J gene TRBJ2-3; 11 nucleotides match TRBD1. The CDR3 length is 16 residues. The V gene's germline CDR1 is MNHEY and CDR2 SMNVEV (reference sequence). The V gene end was trimmed by 4 bases and the J gene end by 3 bases; junction bases not matched to a gene: 6. The CDR3 loop is CASSSLDRGRTDTQYF. In DNA form, the CDR3 reads TGTGCCAGCAGTTCCTTGGACAGGGGGCGGACAGATACGCAGTATTTT.

This clonotype has just a few counts. The chain couples TRBV2 to TRBJ2-5; D is ambiguous. The J call may be in error: the DNA end matches TRBJ2-7 better. This CDR3 spans 13 amino acids. Germline values: CDR1 SNHLY, CDR2 FYNNEI. CDR3 amino acids: CASRHTAAYEQYF. CDR3 DNA sequence: TGTGCCAGCAGACACACTGCAGCCTACGAGCAGTACTTC.

The chain is built from TRBV6-2 or TRBV6-3 and TRBJ2-1; 13 nucleotides match TRBD2. The germline gives CDR1 MNHEY, CDR2 SVGEGT. CDR3 length equals 16 residues. Trimming cost V 4 bases and J 10 bases; bases outside gene matches: 10. CDR3 nucleotides: TGTGCCAGCAGTTTGGGCCAGGGACTAGCGGGGATGGAGCAGTTCTTC. Amino acids: CASSLGQGLAGMEQFF.

This clonotype was seen just once. The genes are TRBV30 and TRBJ1-2; D gene uncertain. The CDR3 has 13 amino acids. Trimming left V 3 bases short and J 7 bases short, with 15 bases between. Germline assignment: CDR1 GTSNPN and CDR2 SVGIG (reference sequence). The CDR3 here is CAWSGTTQSGYTF. The DNA for the CDR3 is TGTGCCTGGAGCGGAACGACGCAGAGTGGCTACACCTTC.

This rearrangement joins TRBV2 to TRBJ1-1; D may be TRBD1 (5 bases). The CDR3 runs to 15 residues. V was pared by 7 bases and J by 4 bases, with 19 bases between. From germline, CDR1 is SNHLY and CDR2 FYNNEI. This CDR3 is CASTYYGSRGTEAFF. Here the CDR3 DNA reads TGTGCCAGCACCTACTATGGGTCAAGGGGCACTGAAGCTTTCTTT.

This clonotype was observed a few times. The chain joins TRBV6-1 to TRBJ2-7; D is undetermined. V gave up 1 base and J gave up 3 bases, with 10 bases separating them. In germline, CDR1 is MNHNS, CDR2 SASEGT. This CDR3 is built from 14 residues. In nucleotides, the CDR3 is TGTGCCAGCAGTGAAGGTAACAGCTACTACGAGCAGTACTTC. Translation gives CASSEGNSYYEQYF.

This rearrangement joins TRBV18 to TRBJ2-5, with D perhaps matching TRBD1 or TRBD2 (5 bases each). The J call may be in error: the DNA end matches TRBJ2-7 better. Per the germline V gene, CDR1 is KGHSH and CDR2 is LQKENI. The CDR3 totals 13 residues. In DNA, the CDR3 is TGTGCCAGCTCAGCCATCGGGGCTTACGAGCAGTACTTC. Its protein product is CASSAIGAYEQYF.

This clonotype came up a few times. The chain recombines TRBV20-1 with TRBJ2-5; possible D gene TRBD1, 6 bases. From germline, CDR1 is DFQATT and CDR2 SNEGSKA (reference sequence). V lost 4 bases and J 4 bases, leaving 10 bases between the germline ends. This CDR3 spans 12 amino acids. CDR3 protein: CSAKQGRETQYF. Written as DNA, the CDR3 is TGCAGTGCTAAACAGGGAAGAGAGACCCAGTACTTC.

This clonotype appeared a few times. The chain recombines TRBV7-9 with TRBJ1-1; 7 nucleotides line up with TRBD1. With V trimmed by 5 bases and J by 2 bases, 5 bases remained unmatched. CDR3 length equals 14 residues. CDR1 is SEHNR and CDR2 is FQNEAQ in the germline V gene (reference sequence). CDR3 sequence: CASSPTGINTEAFF. For the CDR3, the DNA is TGTGCCAGCAGCCCGACAGGGATAAACACTGAAGCTTTCTTT.

The sample holds a few counts of this clonotype. CDR3 bases: TGCAGTGCTAGAGATCCAGCAGTCCACCAAGAGACCCAGTACTTC. It translates to CSARDPAVHQETQYF. The chain joins TRBV20-1 to TRBJ2-5; D remains ambiguous. Germline V lookup: CDR1 DFQATT, CDR2 SNEGSKA (reference sequence). This CDR3 is built from 15 residues. Trimming pared 0 bases from V and 0 bases from J, leaving 11 bases between.

V and J are TRBV24-1 and TRBJ2-2; 10 positions agree with TRBD2. Germline-derived CDR1 and CDR2 are KGHDR and SFDVKD. J was trimmed by 11 bases and V by 1 base; bases with no gene match: 6. The length of the CDR3 is 15 residues. The CDR3 sequence is CATSDFPSGGAELFF. The CDR3 DNA reads TGTGCCACCAGTGATTTTCCCAGCGGGGGGGCCGAGCTGTTTTTT.

This sequence joins TRBV30 and TRBJ1-5; D is unclear. Trimming shortened V by 1 base and J by 4 bases, and 8 bases separated the two germline ends. Germline CDR1 is GTSNPN and CDR2 is SVGIG (reference sequence). This CDR3 region has 13 residues. CDR3 DNA: TGTGCCTGGAGTGCGCGAGGAAATCAGCCCCAGCATTTT. Translating gives CAWSARGNQPQHF.

This clonotype appeared a few times. The chain links TRBV24-1 to TRBJ2-3; 7 bases align to TRBD1. CDR1 KGHDR and CDR2 SFDVKD come from the germline V gene. The V segment lost 12 bases and the J segment 4 bases; nucleotides outside the gene matches: 12. The CDR3 contains 14 residues. The CDR3 is CAPRQGLASDTQYF. CDR3 DNA: TGTGCCCCCCGACAGGGATTGGCATCAGATACGCAGTATTTT.

The gene calls are TRBV29-1 and TRBJ2-4; the match to TRBD1 covers 8 bases. The J call is uncertain, as TRBJ2-7 better fits the DNA end. Germline V gene lookup returns CDR1 SQVTM and CDR2 ANQGSEA. This CDR3 is 12 amino acids long. This chain's CDR3 is CSVGQVKTEQYF. CDR3 nucleotide sequence: TGCAGCGTGGGACAGGTGAAAACCGAGCAGTACTTC.

This clonotype was seen more than once but under ten times. This chain connects TRBV20-1 to TRBJ1-2; 9 bases fit TRBD1. V dropped 2 bases and J dropped 3; count of bases not matched to a gene: 7. The CDR3 extends over 15 amino acids. The germline gives CDR1 DFQATT, CDR2 SNEGSKA (reference sequence). CDR3: CSARLRTGDDYGYTF. In nucleotides, the CDR3 is TGCAGTGCTAGATTAAGGACAGGGGATGACTATGGCTACACCTTC.

The J gene is TRBJ2-3, the V gene TRBV29-1; TRBD2 matches at 15 bases. CDR3 length: 15 amino acids. The V and J ends lost 7 bases and 7 bases, in that order; junction bases with no gene match: 9. From germline, CDR1 is SQVTM and CDR2 ANQGSEA. CDR3 protein: CSAEGTSGGMYTQYF. DNA for the CDR3: TGCAGCGCCGAGGGGACTAGCGGGGGGATGTATACGCAGTATTTT.

This chain links TRBV9 with TRBJ2-5; perhaps TRBD2 as D (7 bases). This CDR3 spans 15 amino acids. V was clipped by 0 bases and J by 5 bases, with 14 bases between them. In germline, CDR1 is SGDLS, CDR2 YYNGEE. CDR3 sequence reads: CASSVVGGAGETQYF. CDR3 nucleotides: TGTGCCAGCAGCGTAGTTGGGGGGGCTGGGGAGACCCAGTACTTC.

This clonotype was recorded a few times. The V gene is TRBV3-1, the J gene TRBJ2-5; 11 bases align to TRBD2. The germline gives CDR1 LGHDT, CDR2 YNNKEL (reference sequence). The trim removed 4 bases at V and 5 bases at J, leaving 15 bases unmatched. This CDR3 contains 18 residues. In DNA, the CDR3 is TGTGCCAGCAGCCCCTTAGGGGGTCTAGCGGGGGGACTTGAGACCCAGTACTTC. Its translation is CASSPLGGLAGGLETQYF.

The chain links TRBV5-6 to TRBJ1-2; D is possibly TRBD1 (5 bases). The germline CDR1 and CDR2 sequences are SGHDT and YYEEEE. There are 13 residues in the CDR3. The V and J ends lost 4 bases and 7 bases respectively, with 14 bases between them. CDR3 sequence: CASSLQRTRGYTF. The CDR3 nucleotides read TGTGCCAGCAGCCTACAAAGGACACGTGGCTACACCTTC.

The V and J genes are TRBV29-1 and TRBJ2-1; 9 positions match TRBD1. Per the germline V gene, CDR1 is SQVTM and CDR2 is ANQGSEA. V trimming: 2 bases; J trimming: 13 bases; junction bases outside the gene matches: 9. CDR3 length equals 13 residues. In DNA, the CDR3 is TGCAGCGTTGAATGGCCGACAGGGGGGGGACAGTTCTTC. Its protein is CSVEWPTGGGQFF.

In regard to this clonotype: A much more abundant neighbour one base away suggests this may be a read error. The chain uses TRBV11-2 and TRBJ2-5; 7 nucleotides line up with TRBD2. The CDR3 totals 15 residues. Looked up from germline, CDR1 is SGHAT and CDR2 is FQNNGV. CDR3 coding DNA: TGTGCCTGCAGCTTAGCGGGCTCATCAGGGGAGACCCAGTACTTC. It translates to CACSLAGSSGETQYF.